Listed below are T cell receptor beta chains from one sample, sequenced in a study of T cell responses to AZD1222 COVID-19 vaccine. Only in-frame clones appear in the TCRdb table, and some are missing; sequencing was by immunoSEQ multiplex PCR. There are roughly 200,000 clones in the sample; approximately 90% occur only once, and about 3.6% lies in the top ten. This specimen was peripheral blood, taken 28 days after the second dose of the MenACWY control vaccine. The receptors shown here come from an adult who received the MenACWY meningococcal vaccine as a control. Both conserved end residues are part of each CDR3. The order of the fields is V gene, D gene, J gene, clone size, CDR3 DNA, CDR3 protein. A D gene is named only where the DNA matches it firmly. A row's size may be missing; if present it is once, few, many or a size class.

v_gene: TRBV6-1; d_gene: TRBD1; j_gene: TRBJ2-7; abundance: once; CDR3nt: TGTGCCAGCAGTGAAGCAATCTACAGGGGGCCCGCCTCCTACGAGCAGTACTTC; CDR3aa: CASSEAIYRGPASYEQYF
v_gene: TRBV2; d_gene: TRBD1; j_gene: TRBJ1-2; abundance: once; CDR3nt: TGTGCCAGCAGGGACGACAGGGGGCGCGGATATGGCTACACCTTC; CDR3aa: CASRDDRGRGYGYTF
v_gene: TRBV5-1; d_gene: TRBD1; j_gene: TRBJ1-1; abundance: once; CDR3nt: TGCGCCAGCAGCTTGGACCGGGACAGGCTATCTGAAGCTTTCTTT; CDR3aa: CASSLDRDRLSEAFF
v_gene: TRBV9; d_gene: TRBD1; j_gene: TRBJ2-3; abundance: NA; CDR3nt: TGTGCCAGCAGCGTAGGGACAGGGAGTTTATCAGATACGCAGTATTTT; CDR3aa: CASSVGTGSLSDTQYF
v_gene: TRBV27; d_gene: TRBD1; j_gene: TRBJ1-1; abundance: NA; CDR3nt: TGTGCCAGCAGTAGACAGGGCCGTGAAGCTTTCTTT; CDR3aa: CASSRQGREAFF
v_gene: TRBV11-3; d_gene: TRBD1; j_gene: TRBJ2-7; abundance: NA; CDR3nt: TGTGCCAGCAGCTTAGCGCCGGGACAGGGGACCAACGAGCAGTACTTC; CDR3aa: CASSLAPGQGTNEQYF
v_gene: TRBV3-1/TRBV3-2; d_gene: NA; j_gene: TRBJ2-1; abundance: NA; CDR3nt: TGTGCCAGCAGCCAGCGAATGGACAATGAGCAGTTCTTC; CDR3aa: CASSQRMDNEQFF
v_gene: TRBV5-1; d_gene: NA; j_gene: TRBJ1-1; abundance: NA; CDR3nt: TGCGCCAGCAGCTTGGGGCAGACAGGCACTGAAGCTTTCTTT; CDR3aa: CASSLGQTGTEAFF
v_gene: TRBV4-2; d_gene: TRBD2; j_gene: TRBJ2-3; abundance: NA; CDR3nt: TGTGCCAGCAGCCAAGATCCGACTAGCGGGAGTCAAGATACGCAGTATTTT; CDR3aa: CASSQDPTSGSQDTQYF
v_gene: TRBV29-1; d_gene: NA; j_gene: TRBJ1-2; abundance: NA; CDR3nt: TGCAGCGTTGACACGGGAGGTGGCTATGGCTACACCTTC; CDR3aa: CSVDTGGGYGYTF
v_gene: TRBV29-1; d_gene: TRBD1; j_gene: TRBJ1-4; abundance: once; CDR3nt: TGCAGCGCCGGGACAGGGAAGGATGAAAAACTGTTTTTT; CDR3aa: CSAGTGKDEKLFF
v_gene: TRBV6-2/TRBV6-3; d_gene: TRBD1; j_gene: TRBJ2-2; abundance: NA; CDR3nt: TGTGCCAGCAGTTACGAGACAGGGGACACCGGGGAGCTGTTTTTT; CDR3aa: CASSYETGDTGELFF
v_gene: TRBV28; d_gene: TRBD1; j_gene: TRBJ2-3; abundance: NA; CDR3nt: TGTGCCAGCACAATTGACAGGGTTGCAGATACGCAGTATTTT; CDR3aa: CASTIDRVADTQYF
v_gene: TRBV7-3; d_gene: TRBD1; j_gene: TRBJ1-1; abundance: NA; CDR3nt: TGTGCCAGCAGCCGGGAGGGGGCTGGTGAAGCTTTCTTT; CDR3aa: CASSREGAGEAFF
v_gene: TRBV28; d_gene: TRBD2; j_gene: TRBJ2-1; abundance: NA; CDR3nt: TGTGCCAGCCCACCGATGGGGCTAGCGGGCAGCAATGAGCAGTTCTTC; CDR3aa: CASPPMGLAGSNEQFF
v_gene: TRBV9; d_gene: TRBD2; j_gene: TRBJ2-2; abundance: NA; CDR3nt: TGTGCCAGCAGCTTGAGACTAGCGGGAGGGACCACCGGGGAGCTGTTTTTT; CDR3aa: CASSLRLAGGTTGELFF
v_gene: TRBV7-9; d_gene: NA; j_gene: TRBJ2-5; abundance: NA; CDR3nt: TGTGCCAGCAGCTCAGGAATCCGGGAGATGATGGAGACCCAGTACTTC; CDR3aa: CASSSGIREMMETQYF
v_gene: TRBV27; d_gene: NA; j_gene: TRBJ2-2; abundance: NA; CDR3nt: TGTGCCGCAGGGTACACCGGGGAGCTGTTTTTT; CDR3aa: CAAGYTGELFF
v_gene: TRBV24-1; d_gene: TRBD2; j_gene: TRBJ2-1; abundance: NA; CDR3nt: TGTGCCACCGGACTAGCGGGGTCCTACAATGAGCAGTTCTTC; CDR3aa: CATGLAGSYNEQFF
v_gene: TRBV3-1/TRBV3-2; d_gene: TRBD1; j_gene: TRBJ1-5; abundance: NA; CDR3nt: TGTGCCAGCGACACAATAGGGACAGGGGGCCTCAATCAGCCCCAGCATTTT; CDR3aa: CASDTIGTGGLNQPQHF
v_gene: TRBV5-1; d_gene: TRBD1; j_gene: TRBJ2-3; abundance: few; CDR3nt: TGCGCCAGCAGCTGGACAGGGACAGATACGCAGTATTTT; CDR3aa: CASSWTGTDTQYF
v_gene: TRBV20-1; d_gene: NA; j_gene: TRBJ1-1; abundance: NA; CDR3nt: TGCAGTGCTAGGAAAGACACTGAAGCTTTCTTT; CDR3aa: CSARKDTEAFF
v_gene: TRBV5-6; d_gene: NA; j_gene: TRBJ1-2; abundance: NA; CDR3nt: TGTGCCAGCAGCTTGGTGGGGCAGGGACTCGGCTACACCTTC; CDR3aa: CASSLVGQGLGYTF
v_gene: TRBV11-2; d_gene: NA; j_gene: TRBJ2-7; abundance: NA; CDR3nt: TGTGCCAGCAGCTTAATGGGCTGGGGGCAGTACTTC; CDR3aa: CASSLMGWGQYF
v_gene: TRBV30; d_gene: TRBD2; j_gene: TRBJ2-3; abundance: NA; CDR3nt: TGTGCCTGGCGAAGACTAGCGGGAGGGACAGATACGCAGTATTTT; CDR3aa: CAWRRLAGGTDTQYF
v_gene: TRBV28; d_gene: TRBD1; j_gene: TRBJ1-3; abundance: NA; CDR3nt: TGTGCCAGCAGTAACCGGGACAGGGGGCTTCTCTCTGGAAACACCATATATTTT; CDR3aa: CASSNRDRGLLSGNTIYF
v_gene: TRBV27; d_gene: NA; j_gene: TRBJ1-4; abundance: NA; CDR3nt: TGTGCCAGCAGTTTACAGTATCCGAATGAAAAACTGTTTTTT; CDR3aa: CASSLQYPNEKLFF
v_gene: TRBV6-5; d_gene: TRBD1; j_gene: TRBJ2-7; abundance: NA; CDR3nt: TGTGCCAGCAGTCCGACAGGGGACGAGCAGTACTTC; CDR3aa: CASSPTGDEQYF
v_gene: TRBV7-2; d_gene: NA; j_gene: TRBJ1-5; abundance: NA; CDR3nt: TGTGCCAGCACCGGACCCCCGGGGCCCCAGCATTTT; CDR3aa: CASTGPPGPQHF
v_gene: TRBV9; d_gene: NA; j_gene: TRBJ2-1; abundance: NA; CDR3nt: TGTGCCAGCAGCGCGGACTACCGCTACAATGAGCAGTTCTTC; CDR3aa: CASSADYRYNEQFF
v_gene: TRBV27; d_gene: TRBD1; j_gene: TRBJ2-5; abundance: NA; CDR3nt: TGTGCCAGCGAGGGACAGGGGACGAAGACCCAGTACTTC; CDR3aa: CASEGQGTKTQYF
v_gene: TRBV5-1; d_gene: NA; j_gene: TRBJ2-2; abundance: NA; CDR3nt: TGCGCCAGCAGCTTGATGGGGACCGGGGAGCTGTTTTTT; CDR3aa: CASSLMGTGELFF
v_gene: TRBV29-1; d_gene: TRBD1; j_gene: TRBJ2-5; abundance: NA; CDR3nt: TGCAGCGTTGCAGGACAGGGGGAAGTCGAGACCCAGTACTTC; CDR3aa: CSVAGQGEVETQYF
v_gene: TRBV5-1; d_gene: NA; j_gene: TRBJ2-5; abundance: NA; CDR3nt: TGCGCCAGCAGCTTGGCCAGTCAAGAGACCCAGTACTTC; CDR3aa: CASSLASQETQYF
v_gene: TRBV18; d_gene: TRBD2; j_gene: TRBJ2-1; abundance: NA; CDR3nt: TGTGCCAGCTCACCGACCGTCCCATTATTAGCGGGAGACCTCAATGAGCAGTTCTTC; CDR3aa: CASSPTVPLLAGDLNEQFF
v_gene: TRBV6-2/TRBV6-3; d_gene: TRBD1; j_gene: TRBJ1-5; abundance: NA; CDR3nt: TGTGCCAGCAGTTTTGACAGGGGGCGCGGAGACAATCAGCCCCAGCATTTT; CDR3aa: CASSFDRGRGDNQPQHF
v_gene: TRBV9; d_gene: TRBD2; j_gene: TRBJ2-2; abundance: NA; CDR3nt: TGTGCCAGCAGCGTGCTAATGGGACTAGCGGGCGACACCGGGGAGCTGTTTTTT; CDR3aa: CASSVLMGLAGDTGELFF
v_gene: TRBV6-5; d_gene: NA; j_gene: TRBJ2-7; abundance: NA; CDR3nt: TGTGCCAGCAGTCAAACCGGGACCCCGCCGGGCGAGCAGTACTTC; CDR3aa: CASSQTGTPPGEQYF
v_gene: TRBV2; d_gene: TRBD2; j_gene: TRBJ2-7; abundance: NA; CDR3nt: TGTGCCAGCAGTTCCCCGGGACTAGCGGGAGTTCTAGACGAGCAGTACTTC; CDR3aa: CASSSPGLAGVLDEQYF
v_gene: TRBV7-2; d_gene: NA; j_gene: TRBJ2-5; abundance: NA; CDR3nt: TGTGCCAGCGGCTACAGGAGACAGGAGACCCAGTACTTC; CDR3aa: CASGYRRQETQYF
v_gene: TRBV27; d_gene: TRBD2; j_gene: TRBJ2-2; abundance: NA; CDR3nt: TGTGCCAGCAGCCCTTCGGGGGGGCGCGGCACCGGGGAGCTGTTTTTT; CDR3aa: CASSPSGGRGTGELFF
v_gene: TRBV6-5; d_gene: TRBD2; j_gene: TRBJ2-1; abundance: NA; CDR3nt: TGTGCCAGCAGTTACTCGTCTCGCGGGAGCGGGAATGAGCAGTTCTTC; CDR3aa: CASSYSSRGSGNEQFF
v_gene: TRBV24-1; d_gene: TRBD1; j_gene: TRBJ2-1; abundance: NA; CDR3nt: TGTGCCACCAGTGAGGGACAGGGGGCCCTCAATGAGCAGTTCTTC; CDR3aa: CATSEGQGALNEQFF
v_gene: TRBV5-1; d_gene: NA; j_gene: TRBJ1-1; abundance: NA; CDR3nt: TGCGCCAGCAGCTTGGCCTCTGCGAACACTGAAGCTTTCTTT; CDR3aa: CASSLASANTEAFF
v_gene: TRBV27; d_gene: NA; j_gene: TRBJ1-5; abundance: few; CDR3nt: TGTGCCAGCATGCCACAGGGTTATAGCAATCAGCCCCAGCATTTT; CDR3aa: CASMPQGYSNQPQHF
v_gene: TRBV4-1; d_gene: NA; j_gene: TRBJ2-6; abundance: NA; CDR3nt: TGCGCCAGCAGCCCAGGGGAAGGATTCCCTGGGGCCAACGTCCTGACTTTC; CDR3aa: CASSPGEGFPGANVLTF